Shown below are 19 T cell receptor beta chains from a single sample sequenced in a study of cytomegalovirus exposure and HLA in healthy donors. Measured with immunoSEQ multiplex PCR; TCRdb has only the in-frame clones, and not every one. The sample records approximately 160,000 clones, 89% being singletons. Sequenced material: PBMCs. Receptors were obtained from a man between 18 and 29 years old in good health and CMV-seropositive.

This chain uses TRBV30 with TRBJ2-5; tentatively, D is TRBD2 (6 bases). CDR1 and CDR2 (germline): GTSNPN, SVGIG (reference sequence). Trimming removed 1 base from V and 3 bases from J, with 9 bases in between. The CDR3 is 13 residues long. The CDR3 DNA follows: TGTGCCTGGAGTGGGACGGGAGAAGAGACCCAGTACTTC. Protein: CAWSGTGEETQYF. The full variable domain, rest sourced from reference TRBV30 and TRBJ2-5, is SQTIHQWPATLVQPVGSPLSLECTVEGTSNPNLYWYRQAAGRGLQLLFYSVGIGQISSEVPQNLSASRPQDRQFILSSKKLLLSDSGFYLCAWSGTGEETQYFGPGTRLLVL.

This clone was counted between two and nine times. The sample carries other DNA sequences with the same CDR3. V and J are TRBV19 and TRBJ2-1; 9 nucleotides match TRBD2. V dropped 4 bases and J dropped 4; count of bases not matched to a gene: 5. This CDR3 is 15 amino acids long. Per the germline V gene, CDR1 is LNHDA and CDR2 is SQIVND (reference sequence). CDR3 DNA: TGTGCCAGTAGTACGTCTAGCGGGATTTACAATGAGCAGTTCTTC. Encoded protein: CASSTSSGIYNEQFF.

The chain employs TRBV7-9 and TRBJ2-7; 12 bases are a match to TRBD2. Germline CDR1 and CDR2: SEHNR and FQNEAQ (reference sequence). The CDR3 has 18 amino acids. Trimming cost V 4 bases and J 0 bases; bases outside gene matches: 10. The CDR3 is CASSSPGTSGRLSYEQYF. CDR3 DNA: TGTGCCAGCAGCTCCCCCGGGACTAGCGGGCGCCTCTCCTACGAGCAGTACTTC.

The rearrangement links TRBV14 to TRBJ2-2; TRBD2 agrees at 7 bases. V shed 0 bases, J shed 1 base, and the junction held 5 bases outside the gene matches. CDR1 and CDR2 from the germline V gene are SGHDN and FVKESK. This CDR3 comprises 17 residues. The CDR3 DNA is TGTGCCAGCAGCCAAGATGTACCGGGAGGGAACACCGGGGAGCTGTTTTTT. Amino acids: CASSQDVPGGNTGELFF.

CDR3 sequence: CASAGRGLAGDTQYF. For the CDR3, the DNA is TGTGCCAGCGCCGGCCGGGGGCTAGCGGGAGATACGCAGTATTTT. The chain recombines TRBV4-2 with TRBJ2-3; 8 bases are shared with TRBD2. The CDR3 extends over 15 amino acids. The V and J ends lost 8 bases and 5 bases, in that order; junction bases with no gene match: 12. Germline CDR1 LGHNA, CDR2 YNFKEQ.

The genes are TRBV15 and TRBJ2-7; D is possibly TRBD2 (5 bases). Germline CDR1 LNHNV, CDR2 YYDKDF (reference sequence). CDR3 length equals 15 residues. Trimming removed 3 bases at V and 1 base at J, with 13 bases between. The CDR3 DNA reads TGTGCCACCAGCAGGGAGGTAGGAGATTCCTACGAGCAGTACTTC. This codes for CATSREVGDSYEQYF.

The chain combines TRBV2 with TRBJ2-1; D unresolved. The CDR3 is 14 residues long. V gave up 2 bases and J gave up 8 bases, with 13 bases separating them. Germline CDR1 is SNHLY and CDR2 is FYNNEI. The CDR3 loop reads CASSELVVSDEQFF. DNA of the CDR3: TGTGCCAGCAGTGAATTAGTAGTTTCGGATGAGCAGTTCTTC.

The chain is built from TRBV11-2 and TRBJ2-7; 8 positions agree with TRBD1. Germline trimming cut 5 bases from V and 6 bases from J; bases unmatched to any gene: 9. CDR1 SGHAT and CDR2 FQNNGV come from the germline V gene. The CDR3 extends over 14 amino acids. CDR3 loop: CASSPPGQVAEQYF. The CDR3 DNA sequence: TGTGCCAGCAGCCCGCCGGGACAGGTCGCCGAGCAGTACTTC.

J is TRBJ1-1 and V is TRBV29-1; 8 bases fit TRBD1. Germline assignment: CDR1 SQVTM and CDR2 ANQGSEA. This CDR3 is 13 amino acids long. J was trimmed by 4 bases and V by 5 bases; bases with no gene match: 6. CDR3 protein: CSVSDRGATEAFF. The DNA for the CDR3 is TGCAGCGTTAGCGACAGGGGTGCCACTGAAGCTTTCTTT.

V and J are TRBV10-3 and TRBJ2-1; tentative D call: TRBD2 (6 bases). Germline CDR1 ENHRY, CDR2 SYGVKD. Trimming stripped 0 bases from V and 5 bases from J, with 11 bases between. This CDR3 is built from 15 residues. In DNA, the CDR3 is TGTGCCATCAGTGAGTCGGGGACTTCCCACAATGAGCAGTTCTTC. It is translated as CAISESGTSHNEQFF.

This clone was observed once. The chain combines TRBV7-9 with TRBJ1-3; no clear D. There are 14 residues in the CDR3. The germline V gene encodes CDR1 SEHNR and CDR2 FQNEAQ (reference sequence). V was shortened by 1 base and J by 4 bases, with 8 bases between the two germline ends. Written as DNA, the CDR3 is TGTGCCAGCAGCTTAGAAGTACAGGGAAACACCATATATTTT. Translation gives CASSLEVQGNTIYF.

A remark on this clone: Additional DNA sequences in this sample encode the identical CDR3. The chain has TRBV5-4 and TRBJ2-1; TRBD2 aligns across 7 bases. In germline, CDR1 is SGHNT, CDR2 YYREEE (reference sequence). The ends lost 0 bases at V and 7 bases at J; junction bases unmatched: 1. This CDR3 is built from 13 residues. The CDR3 DNA is TGTGCCAGCAGCTTGGCGGGAGGTAATGAGCAGTTCTTC. It is translated as CASSLAGGNEQFF.

In regard to this clone: Other nucleotide sequences in the sample specify the same CDR3. The V gene is TRBV5-1, the J gene TRBJ2-1, with 7 bases identical to TRBD2. CDR1 and CDR2 from the germline V gene are SGHRS and YFSETQ. This CDR3 is 16 amino acids long. With V trimmed by 2 bases and J by 0 bases, 5 bases remained unmatched. CDR3 sequence reads: CASSFSSGSSYNEQFF. CDR3 DNA: TGCGCCAGCAGCTTTTCTAGCGGAAGCTCCTACAATGAGCAGTTCTTC.

This chain connects TRBV18 to TRBJ1-2; 11 nucleotides agree with TRBD1. The CDR3 contains 14 residues. Trimming took 3 bases from V and 5 from J; bases not matched to a gene: 2. Germline CDR1 and CDR2: KGHSH and LQKENI. In DNA, the CDR3 is TGTGCCAGCTCACCGGGACAGGGGGTGTATGGCTACACCTTC. It codes for CASSPGQGVYGYTF.

The rearrangement links TRBV4-2 to TRBJ2-3; the match to TRBD2 covers 10 bases. Germline CDR1 is LGHNA and CDR2 is YNFKEQ. V lost 3 bases and J lost 5; bases outside the gene matches: 8. The CDR3 contains 16 residues. Written as DNA, the CDR3 is TGTGCCAGCAGCCATGCCTCTAGCGGGAGTATAGATACGCAGTATTTT. Translation: CASSHASSGSIDTQYF.

The V call is TRBV29-1, the J call TRBJ2-5, with 10 bases that match TRBD2. Germline V gives CDR1 SQVTM, CDR2 ANQGSEA. The CDR3 is made up of 13 amino acids. V gave up 7 bases and J gave up 5 bases; unmatched junction bases: 7. The CDR3 region has the DNA TGCAGCGGATTACTAGCGGGACGGGAGACCCAGTACTTC. Protein sequence: CSGLLAGRETQYF.

The genes are TRBV13 and TRBJ1-1; TRBD1 aligns across 9 bases. With V trimmed by 1 base and J by 1 base, 1 base remained unmatched. Germline lookup yields CDR1 PRHDT and CDR2 FYEKMQ (reference sequence). This CDR3 has 15 residues. DNA of the CDR3: TGTGCCAGCAGCTTAGAGGACAGGGGGAACACTGAAGCTTTCTTT. Translated: CASSLEDRGNTEAFF.

The chain recombines TRBV19 with TRBJ2-1, with D possibly TRBD1 on 5 matching bases. V lost 4 bases, J lost 7 bases, and 5 bases lay in between. The CDR3 sequence is 11 residues long. Germline CDR1 LNHDA, CDR2 SQIVND (reference sequence). The CDR3 sequence: CASSTGNEQFF. For the CDR3, the DNA is TGTGCCAGTAGTACAGGGAATGAGCAGTTCTTC.

V usage is TRBV7-9 and J usage is TRBJ2-1; 11 bases line up with TRBD1. This CDR3 has 18 amino acids. From germline, CDR1 is SEHNR and CDR2 FQNEAQ (reference sequence). Losses at the gene ends were 5 bases for V and 4 bases for J; bases not matched to a gene: 13. The CDR3 sequence is CASSPGTGGREGYNEQFF. CDR3 sequence (DNA): TGTGCCAGCAGCCCCGGGACAGGGGGGAGGGAGGGATACAATGAGCAGTTCTTC.